This TCR beta chain is from a study of Ad26.COV2.S vaccination and SARS-CoV-2 variants. Regarding the study as a whole: Spike-specific CD8+ and CD4+ T cell responses reportedly showed substantial breadth after vaccination.

To note about this clone: What it recognizes is unknown.

With 10 bases removed from V and 7 bases from J, the gap between germline ends came to 22 bases. Looked up from germline, CDR1 is MDHEN and CDR2 is SYDVKM. CDR3 length: 14 amino acids. TCRdb keeps only in-frame clones here, not all; method: immunoSEQ multiplex PCR. The sample shows more than 85,000 clones, over 60% of them seen only once. This clonotype was obtained from a human donor who had recovered from COVID-19. This specimen consisted of peripheral blood, obtained after recovery from COVID-19. This chain links TRBV28 with TRBJ1-2; tentative D call: TRBD1 (5 bases). CDR3 bases: TGTGCCACCTCCTTGAACACTCGGACATCTGGCTACACCTTC. Its translation is CATSLNTRTSGYTF.